This TCR beta chain was recorded in a study of hypomethylating agent response in myelodysplastic syndrome. CDR3 length: 18 residues. The trim removed 3 bases at V and 4 bases at J, leaving 15 bases unmatched. Germline CDR1 MDHEN, CDR2 SYDVKM. Study-wide results and limits: Richness, rarefaction diversity and clonality did not change significantly after hypomethylating treatment.

In this sample, this clone turned up once. The antigen is unknown. Clones were read by immunoSEQ multiplex PCR, and TCRdb kept only the in-frame ones, dropping some. This table holds about 4,900 clones, 81% found once. The TCR was taken from a human donor with myelodysplastic syndrome. The specimen was bone marrow, collected before or after starting hypomethylating agent treatment for myelodysplastic syndrome (not recorded which). The chain uses TRBV28 and TRBJ2-7; 10 bases line up with TRBD1. The CDR3 DNA reads TGTGCCAGCAGTTTTGTTAGGGGGGGACAGGGGTTTCCATACGAGCAGTACTTC. Encoded protein: CASSFVRGGQGFPYEQYF.